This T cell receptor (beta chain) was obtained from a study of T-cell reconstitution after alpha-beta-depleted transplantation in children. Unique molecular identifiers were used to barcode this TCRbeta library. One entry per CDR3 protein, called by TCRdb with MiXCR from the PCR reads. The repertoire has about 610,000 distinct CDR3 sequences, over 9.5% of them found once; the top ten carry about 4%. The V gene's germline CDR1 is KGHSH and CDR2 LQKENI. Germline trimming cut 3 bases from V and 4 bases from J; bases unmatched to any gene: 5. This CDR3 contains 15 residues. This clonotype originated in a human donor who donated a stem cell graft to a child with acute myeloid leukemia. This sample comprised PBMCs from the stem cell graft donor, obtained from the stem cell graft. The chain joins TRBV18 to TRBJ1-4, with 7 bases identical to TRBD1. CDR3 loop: CASSPSGGFNEKLFF. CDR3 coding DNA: TGTGCCAGCTCACCTTCAGGGGGATTTAATGAAAAACTGTTTTTT.